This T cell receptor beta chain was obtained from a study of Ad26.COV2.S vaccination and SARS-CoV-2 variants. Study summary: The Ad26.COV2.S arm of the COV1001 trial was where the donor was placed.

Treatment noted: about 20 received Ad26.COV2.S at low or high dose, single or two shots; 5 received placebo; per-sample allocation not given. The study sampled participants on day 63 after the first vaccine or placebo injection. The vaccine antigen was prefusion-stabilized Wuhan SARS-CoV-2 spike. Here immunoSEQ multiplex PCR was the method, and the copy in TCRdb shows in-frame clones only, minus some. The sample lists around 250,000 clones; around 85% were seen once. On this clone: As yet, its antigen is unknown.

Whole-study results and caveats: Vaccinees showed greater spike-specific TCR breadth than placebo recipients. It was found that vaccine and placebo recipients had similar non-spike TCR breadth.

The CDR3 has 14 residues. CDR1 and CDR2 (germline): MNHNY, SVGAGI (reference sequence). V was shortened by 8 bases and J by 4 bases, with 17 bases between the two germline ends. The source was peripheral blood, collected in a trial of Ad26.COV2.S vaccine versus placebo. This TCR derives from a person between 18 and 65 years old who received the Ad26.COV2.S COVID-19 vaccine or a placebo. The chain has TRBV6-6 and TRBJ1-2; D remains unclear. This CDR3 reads CASRLDPGTYGYTF. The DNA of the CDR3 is TGTGCCAGCCGATTGGATCCGGGCACCTATGGCTACACCTTC.